This record concerns one T cell receptor beta chain sequence. The protocol was immunoSEQ multiplex PCR, while the TCRdb copy is restricted to in-frame clones and leaves out a portion. The data show 84,000 or so clones, with roughly 90% seen just once and approximately 0.26% held by the top ten. The data are from a study of OX40 agonist ivuxolimab in advanced cancers. The CDR3 runs to 13 residues. V was cut by 4 bases and J by 7 bases, with 14 bases left in between. Germline V gene lookup returns CDR1 SGHKS and CDR2 YYEKEE (reference sequence). The chain couples TRBV5-5 to TRBJ1-2; possibly TRBD1 for D (6 bases). The receptor comes from an adult with an advanced solid tumor such as melanoma, head and neck, liver or kidney cancer. This sample comprised CD4+ or CD8+ T cells sorted from blood, obtained in a trial of the OX40 agonist ivuxolimab. The CDR3 coding sequence is TGTGCCAGCAGCCTCACAGGGTTCTCTGGCTACACCTTC. It codes for CASSLTGFSGYTF.